Listed below are T cell receptor beta chains from one sample, sequenced in a study of Graves' ophthalmopathy and Graves' hyperthyroidism. TCRdb called the multiplex PCR reads again in MiXCR, with one record for every CDR3 protein. The data hold roughly 50,000 distinct CDR3 sequences, with roughly half observed a single time. Sequencing input: peripheral blood. The receptors were gathered from an adult woman with Graves' ophthalmopathy. Each CDR3 is given with its conserved first and last residue. The D gene is left open where the match is weak. The size entry is marked missing in some rows and otherwise reads once, few, many or a size class.

d_gene	j_gene	abundance	v_gene	CDR3aa	CDR3nt
-	TRBJ2-7	-	TRBV19	CASSNRDLYEQYF	TGTGCCAGTAGTAACCGGGACCTCTACGAGCAGTACTTC
-	TRBJ1-2	-	TRBV7-9	CASSLGIYGYTF	TGTGCCAGCAGCTTAGGGATCTATGGCTACACCTTC
TRBD1	TRBJ2-7	-	TRBV7-2	CASSFTGTGGYEQYF	TGTGCCAGCAGCTTTACTGGGACAGGGGGCTACGAGCAGTACTTC
TRBD2	TRBJ2-1	few	TRBV20-1	CSARDPSHLAGGNNEQFF	TGCAGTGCTAGAGACCCCTCTCACCTAGCGGGTGGAAACAATGAGCAGTTCTTC
-	TRBJ1-2	-	TRBV20-1	CSAIPGAANYGYTF	TGCAGTGCTATTCCGGGGGCAGCTAACTATGGCTACACCTTC
-	TRBJ2-6	-	TRBV20-1	CSASQGFSGANVLTF	TGCAGTGCATCGCAGGGCTTCTCTGGGGCCAACGTCCTGACTTTC
TRBD2	TRBJ2-2	many	TRBV7-2	CASSWRERTGELFF	TGTGCCAGCAGTTGGCGGGAGAGAACGGGGGAGCTGTTTTTT
-	TRBJ2-3	many	TRBV6-2/TRBV6-3	CASSYHSLGSDTQYF	TGTGCCAGCAGTTATCATTCTCTGGGATCGGATACGCAGTATTTT
-	TRBJ2-1	-	TRBV10-3	CAISGAESSYNEQFF	TGTGCCATCAGTGGGGCAGAGAGCTCCTACAATGAGCAGTTCTTC
-	TRBJ1-2	-	TRBV6-5	CASSPLGADGYTF	TGTGCCAGCAGTCCCTTGGGGGCGGATGGCTACACCTTC
TRBD1	TRBJ2-7	-	TRBV4-1	CASSLGQGFNEQYF	TGCGCCAGCAGCCTGGGACAGGGGTTCAACGAGCAGTACTTC
-	TRBJ2-1	few	TRBV3-1	CASSQWSIEVARGPGNEQFF	TGTGCCAGCAGCCAATGGAGTATCGAGGTTGCGAGAGGCCCTGGCAATGAGCAGTTCTTC
-	TRBJ1-2	-	TRBV5-6	CASSQGPGNYGYTF	TGTGCCAGCAGCCAGGGTCCAGGGAACTATGGCTACACCTTC
TRBD1	TRBJ1-2	-	TRBV5-4	CASSPGTGGSGYTF	TGTGCCAGCAGCCCGGGGACAGGGGGGTCTGGCTACACCTTC
TRBD2	TRBJ2-3	few	TRBV7-2	CASSPAGGRYNEQYF	TGTGCCAGCAGCCCAGCGGGAGGGCGCTACAATGAGCAGTATTTT
-	TRBJ1-1	-	TRBV19	CASSISAEAFF	TGTGCCAGTAGTATAAGCGCTGAAGCTTTCTTT
TRBD1	TRBJ1-4	-	TRBV12-3/TRBV12-4	CASSAGQATTNEKLFF	TGTGCCAGCTCCGCGGGACAGGCGACAACTAATGAAAAACTGTTTTTT
-	TRBJ2-7	-	TRBV5-1	CASSFGHGGGEQYF	TGCGCCAGCAGCTTTGGGCATGGAGGAGGCGAGCAGTACTTC
-	TRBJ2-7	many	TRBV5-8	CASSSRLGYEQYF	TGTGCCAGCAGCTCCCGACTAGGTTACGAGCAGTACTTC
TRBD1	TRBJ2-7	-	TRBV29-1	CSRPGGVSYEQYF	TGCAGCAGGCCAGGGGGAGTATCCTACGAGCAGTACTTC
TRBD1	TRBJ1-6	many	TRBV5-8	CASSLGTGDSPLHF	TGTGCCAGCAGCTTGGGGACAGGGGATTCACCCCTCCACTTT
-	TRBJ2-2	-	TRBV7-9	CASSLVQGDTGELFF	TGTGCCAGCAGCTTAGTCCAGGGCGACACCGGGGAGCTGTTTTTT
-	TRBJ2-7	many	TRBV11-2	CASSLAGWPYEQYF	TGTGCCAGCAGCTTAGCAGGGTGGCCCTACGAGCAGTACTTC
TRBD2	TRBJ2-3	many	TRBV6-1	CASSSSGRADTQYF	TGTGCCAGCAGTTCTAGCGGGAGGGCAGATACGCAGTATTTT
TRBD1	TRBJ1-2	many	TRBV6-2/TRBV6-3	CASRAGTGVGYTF	TGTGCCAGCAGAGCCGGGACAGGGGTCGGCTACACCTTC
-	TRBJ2-3	-	TRBV7-2	CASSLVVADNEQYF	TGTGCCAGCAGCTTAGTAGTAGCCGACAATGAGCAGTATTTT
TRBD2	TRBJ2-3	-	TRBV5-1	CANKLAGGPDTQYF	TGCGCCAACAAACTAGCGGGAGGCCCAGATACACAGTATTTT
TRBD2	TRBJ2-7	-	TRBV9	CASSLSGTSESYEQYF	TGTGCCAGCAGCCTCTCCGGGACTAGCGAGTCCTACGAGCAGTACTTC
TRBD1	TRBJ2-7	once	TRBV4-1	CASSQEPQGDEQYF	TGCGCCAGCAGCCAAGAACCTCAGGGGGACGAGCAGTACTTC
-	TRBJ1-2	-	TRBV19	CASRRTSWYGYTF	TGTGCCAGTAGACGGACAAGTTGGTATGGCTACACCTTC
-	TRBJ1-2	-	TRBV7-2	CASSPHSGPNYGYTF	TGTGCCAGCAGCCCCCATAGCGGGCCTAACTATGGCTACACCTTC
TRBD1	TRBJ2-7	many	TRBV6-1	CASVGQGLVGEQYF	TGTGCCAGCGTGGGACAGGGCCTAGTGGGCGAGCAGTACTTC
TRBD1	TRBJ1-1	-	TRBV7-8	CASSLTGTLILTTEAFF	TGTGCCAGCAGCCTGACAGGGACCCTTATTTTGACCACTGAAGCTTTCTTT
-	TRBJ2-6	once	TRBV20-1	CSARSPTSGANVLTF	TGCAGTGCTAGAAGTCCGACCTCTGGGGCCAACGTCCTGACTTTC